The 19 T cell receptor beta chains reported below all come from one sample, sequenced in a study of blood T cell repertoires in COVID-19. Some clones are missing from TCRdb's copy, which holds only in-frame ones; the method was immunoSEQ multiplex PCR. The table lists 89,000 or so clones, roughly 85% of them singletons. Sequences were obtained from peripheral blood. These receptors originate from a man older than 75 with acute or convalescent COVID-19.

The chain couples TRBV6-6 to TRBJ1-2; 9 nucleotides line up with TRBD1. V lost 5 bases to trimming and J lost 4 bases; unmatched junction nucleotides: 5. This CDR3 spans 14 amino acids. The germline CDR1 and CDR2 sequences are MNHNY and SVGAGI (reference sequence). DNA for the CDR3: TGTGCCAGCAGTGCGGGACAGGGAAGCTATGGCTACACCTTC. Its translation: CASSAGQGSYGYTF.

The V and J genes are TRBV10-3 and TRBJ2-6, with 7 bases identical to TRBD2. With 0 bases clipped from V and 2 bases from J, the junction kept 4 bases outside the gene matches. In germline, CDR1 is ENHRY, CDR2 SYGVKD. This CDR3 is 17 amino acids long. The chain's CDR3 is CAISESGGSTGANVLTF. As DNA, the CDR3 is TGTGCCATCAGTGAGTCGGGGGGGAGTACTGGGGCCAACGTCCTGACTTTC.

The chain is built from TRBV5-4 and TRBJ1-1, with 8 bases aligning to TRBD1. Per the germline V gene, CDR1 is SGHNT and CDR2 is YYREEE (reference sequence). V lost 4 bases, J lost 4 bases, and 9 bases stayed unmatched. The CDR3 has 15 residues. CDR3: CASSQPQGAGTEAFF. The CDR3 DNA sequence: TGTGCCAGCAGCCAACCGCAGGGGGCTGGCACTGAAGCTTTCTTT.

This chain joins TRBV25-1 and TRBJ2-7; 11 nucleotides align to TRBD2. Losses at the gene ends were 4 bases for V and 2 bases for J; bases not matched to a gene: 7. CDR3 length: 16 residues. Germline loops: CDR1 MGHDK, CDR2 SYGVNS. CDR3 bases: TGTGCCAGCAGTGGCCCTAGCGGGAGGAGGACCTACGAGCAGTACTTC. Its translation is CASSGPSGRRTYEQYF.

This sequence joins TRBV2 and TRBJ1-4; 8 bases are shared with TRBD1. The CDR3 totals 14 residues. CDR1 is SNHLY and CDR2 is FYNNEI in the germline V gene. Losses at the gene ends were 6 bases for V and 7 bases for J; bases not matched to a gene: 7. The CDR3 loop reads CASRATGVLEKLFF. For the CDR3, the DNA is TGTGCCAGCAGGGCGACAGGGGTTCTTGAAAAACTGTTTTTT.

The chain is built from TRBV24-1 and TRBJ2-3, with D perhaps matching TRBD2 (7 bases). Germline V CDR1 and CDR2: KGHDR, SFDVKD. V lost 3 bases, J lost 5 bases, and 14 bases lay in between. This CDR3 spans 15 amino acids. CDR3 in amino acids: CATSDEGGLRDTQYF. The CDR3 nucleotides are TGTGCCACCAGTGATGAGGGGGGGCTCAGAGATACGCAGTATTTT.

The CDR3 region has the DNA TGTGCCAGCAGCTTACTTGGACAGCAGGAAGGCTACACCTTC. Its protein product is CASSLLGQQEGYTF. The gene calls are TRBV7-6 and TRBJ1-2; D might be TRBD1 (6 bases). Germline CDR1 is SGHVS and CDR2 is FNYEAQ. Deletions cut 2 bases from V and 8 bases from J, with 15 bases between. CDR3 length: 14 residues.

The chain combines TRBV2 with TRBJ1-5; no clear D gene. Germline V gives CDR1 SNHLY, CDR2 FYNNEI. The V end lost 7 bases, the J end lost 7 bases, and 23 bases lay between the germline ends. The CDR3 has 16 amino acids. The CDR3: CASNPGMIATDQPQHF. CDR3 bases: TGTGCCAGCAACCCGGGGATGATCGCCACCGACCAGCCCCAGCATTTT. Full variable domain (rest looked up from reference TRBV2 and TRBJ1-5): EPEVTQTPSHQVTQMGQEVILRCVPISNHLYFYWYRQILGQKVEFLVSFYNNEISEKSEIFDDQFSVERPDGSNFTLKIRSTKLEDSAMYFCASNPGMIATDQPQHFGDGTRLSIL.

V and J are TRBV28 and TRBJ1-2; 8 bases match TRBD1. V trimming: 4 bases; J trimming: 3 bases; junction bases outside the gene matches: 4. CDR3 length equals 14 residues. Germline-derived CDR1 and CDR2 are MDHEN and SYDVKM. The CDR3 sequence: CASSSMTGDYGYTF. CDR3 sequence (DNA): TGTGCCAGCAGTTCAATGACAGGGGACTATGGCTACACCTTC.

The rearrangement uses TRBV10-3 and TRBJ2-3; TRBD2 matches at 7 bases. The CDR3 consists of 15 residues. CDR1 is ENHRY and CDR2 is SYGVKD in the germline V gene. V was clipped by 8 bases and J by 1 base; unmatched bases: 9. CDR3: CAIAGRSFGTDTQYF. The CDR3 DNA reads TGTGCCATCGCCGGGAGGTCTTTTGGCACAGATACGCAGTATTTT.

The chain links TRBV19 to TRBJ2-1; 12 bases are a match to TRBD1. Germline V gene sequence: CDR1 LNHDA, CDR2 SQIVND (reference sequence). The CDR3 sequence is 14 residues long. The V segment lost 9 bases and the J segment 7 bases; nucleotides outside the gene matches: 7. In DNA form, the CDR3 reads TGTGCCAGCCGGGACAGGGGGCGCCGGAATGAGCAGTTCTTC. Encoded protein: CASRDRGRRNEQFF.

The rearrangement joins TRBV14 to TRBJ2-5; 11 nucleotides agree with TRBD2. The CDR3 is 15 amino acids. Unmatched junction bases numbered 3, after V lost 1 base and J lost 5 bases. Germline CDR1 and CDR2: SGHDN and FVKESK. CDR3 protein: CASSQGGLAGETQYF. For the CDR3, the DNA is TGTGCCAGCAGCCAAGGAGGACTAGCGGGCGAGACCCAGTACTTC.

This clone has a single count. V usage is TRBV5-1 and J usage is TRBJ1-3; D gene unclear. The CDR3 has 15 residues. Germline assignment: CDR1 SGHRS and CDR2 YFSETQ. Trimming took off 4 bases at V and 0 bases at J, with 11 bases between the two ends. CDR3 in DNA: TGCGCCAGCAGCCCATCTAGCAACTCTGGAAACACCATATATTTT. Protein sequence: CASSPSSNSGNTIYF.

This clone occurred a few times. This chain links TRBV29-1 with TRBJ2-3; 7 nucleotides agree with TRBD1. The CDR3 extends over 12 amino acids. Germline V lookup: CDR1 SQVTM, CDR2 ANQGSEA. V trimming: 7 bases; J trimming: 4 bases; junction bases outside the gene matches: 5. CDR3 sequence reads: CSARQGPDTQYF. CDR3 DNA sequence: TGCAGCGCAAGACAGGGCCCAGATACGCAGTATTTT.

This chain uses TRBV28 with TRBJ2-6, with 12 bases identical to TRBD2. J gave up 0 bases and V 5 bases, and 5 bases lay outside the gene matches. The CDR3 has 18 amino acids. CDR1 and CDR2 (germline): MDHEN, SYDVKM. The CDR3 region is CASSTLAGGLSGANVLTF. The DNA for the CDR3 is TGTGCCAGCAGTACACTAGCGGGAGGACTCTCTGGGGCCAACGTCCTGACTTTC.

This sequence joins TRBV24-1 and TRBJ2-2; D gene unclear. CDR3 size: 14 residues. V gave up 9 bases and J gave up 0 bases, with 10 bases separating them. Germline assignment: CDR1 KGHDR and CDR2 SFDVKD. The CDR3 bases are TGTGCCACCTCGGGTGAGGCGAACACCGGGGAGCTGTTTTTT. It encodes CATSGEANTGELFF.

The chain recombines TRBV28 with TRBJ1-5, with TRBD1 identical over 7 bases. There are 14 residues in the CDR3. The germline CDR1 and CDR2 sequences are MDHEN and SYDVKM. The V gene end was trimmed by 6 bases and the J gene end by 4 bases; junction bases not matched to a gene: 6. CDR3 protein: CASRPGTANQPQHF. The CDR3 DNA is TGTGCCAGCAGACCCGGGACAGCGAATCAGCCCCAGCATTTT. The whole variable domain, filled in from reference TRBV28 and TRBJ1-5, reads DVKVTQSSRYLVKRTGEKVFLECVQDMDHENMFWYRQDPGLGLRLIYFSYDVKMKEKGDIPEGYSVSREKKERFSLILESASTNQTSMYLCASRPGTANQPQHFGDGTRLSIL.

This rearrangement joins TRBV4-2 to TRBJ2-7; 8 bases line up with TRBD2. Germline V gene data show CDR1 as LGHNA and CDR2 as YNFKEQ. The CDR3 sequence is 18 residues long. The trim removed 4 bases at V and 0 bases at J, leaving 14 bases unmatched. CDR3 DNA sequence: TGTGCCAGCAGCCCCCACCCCCGCGCGCGGGAGGTCTCCTACGAGCAGTACTTC. As protein: CASSPHPRAREVSYEQYF.

The chain uses TRBV9 and TRBJ2-5, with 9 bases aligning to TRBD1. The junction had 13 bases not matched to a gene; V was cut back by 3 bases and J by 7 bases. Looked up from germline, CDR1 is SGDLS and CDR2 is YYNGEE. CDR3 length equals 16 residues. For the CDR3, the DNA is TGTGCCAGCAGCGCACAGGGGGACAGGGCTTTTGGGACCCAGTACTTC. Amino acids: CASSAQGDRAFGTQYF.